Listed here is a single T cell receptor (beta chain). The data were produced by immunoSEQ multiplex PCR, yet TCRdb's version contains in-frame clones alone and is incomplete. The table lists about 110,000 clones, approximately 90% of them singletons. Germline-derived CDR1 and CDR2 are MNHEY and SVGAGI. This CDR3 has 13 residues. V lost 5 bases, J lost 5 bases, and 7 bases lay in between. The sample originates from a study of OX40 agonist ivuxolimab in advanced cancers. The gene calls are TRBV6-5 and TRBJ1-6, with unresolved D. This specimen was CD4+ or CD8+ T cells sorted from blood, taken in a trial of the OX40 agonist ivuxolimab. This TCR came from an adult with an advanced solid tumor such as melanoma, head and neck, liver or kidney cancer. CDR3 residues: CASSKENNSPLHF. For the CDR3, the DNA is TGTGCCAGCAGTAAAGAGAATAATTCACCCCTCCACTTT.